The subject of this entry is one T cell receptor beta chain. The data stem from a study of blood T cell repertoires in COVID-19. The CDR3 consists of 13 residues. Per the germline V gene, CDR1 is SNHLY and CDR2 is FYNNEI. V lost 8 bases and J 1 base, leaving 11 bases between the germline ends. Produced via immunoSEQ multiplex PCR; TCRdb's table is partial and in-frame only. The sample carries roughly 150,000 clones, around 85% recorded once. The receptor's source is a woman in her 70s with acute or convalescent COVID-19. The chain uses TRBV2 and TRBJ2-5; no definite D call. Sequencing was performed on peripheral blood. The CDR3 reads CASRRGLQETQYF. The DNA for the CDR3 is TGTGCCAGCCGCCGAGGTCTCCAAGAGACCCAGTACTTC.